The rows below give T cell receptor beta chains drawn from one sample of a study of blood T cell repertoires in COVID-19. Profiling relied on immunoSEQ multiplex PCR, and the TCRdb table lists in-frame clones only, not all of them. The repertoire includes 110,000 to 150,000 clones, 65% to 85% of them detected once, and 7% to 9% sits in the top ten. Material: peripheral blood. The receptors shown here come from a man aged 50 or older with active or convalescent COVID-19. The CDR3 runs from the conserved cysteine through the conserved F or W. A D gene is named only where the DNA matches it firmly. Rows give clone size only sometimes, using once, few, many, or a class for an expanded clone.

d_gene: .; j_gene: TRBJ1-1; abundance: .; v_gene: TRBV6-1; CDR3aa: CASSEDRYNTEAFF; CDR3nt: TGTGCCAGCAGTGAAGACAGATACAACACTGAAGCTTTCTTT
d_gene: .; j_gene: TRBJ2-5; abundance: .; v_gene: TRBV4-1; CDR3aa: CASSQVILETQYF; CDR3nt: TGCGCCAGCAGCCAAGTAATTCTGGAGACCCAGTACTTC
d_gene: TRBD1; j_gene: TRBJ1-2; abundance: .; v_gene: TRBV28; CDR3aa: CASRTGGAYGYTF; CDR3nt: TGTGCCAGCAGGACAGGGGGCGCTTATGGCTACACCTTC
d_gene: TRBD1; j_gene: TRBJ1-1; abundance: .; v_gene: TRBV5-1; CDR3aa: CASVLGQGRGQTEAFF; CDR3nt: TGCGCCAGCGTACTGGGACAGGGGAGGGGGCAGACTGAAGCTTTCTTT
d_gene: .; j_gene: TRBJ2-1; abundance: .; v_gene: TRBV24-1; CDR3aa: CATSDPRDTAWDEQFF; CDR3nt: TGTGCCACCAGTGACCCCCGGGACACGGCCTGGGATGAGCAGTTCTTC
d_gene: TRBD2; j_gene: TRBJ2-3; abundance: once; v_gene: TRBV6-5; CDR3aa: CASGGRGGTDTQYF; CDR3nt: TGTGCCTCGGGCGGGAGAGGTGGCACAGATACGCAGTATTTT
d_gene: TRBD2; j_gene: TRBJ2-7; abundance: .; v_gene: TRBV27; CDR3aa: CASSTSSGRYYEQYF; CDR3nt: TGTGCCAGCAGTACCTCTAGCGGGAGGTACTACGAGCAGTACTTC
d_gene: TRBD1; j_gene: TRBJ1-4; abundance: once; v_gene: TRBV2; CDR3aa: CASSAGQAPAIGNEKLFF; CDR3nt: TGTGCCAGCAGCGCGGGACAGGCCCCGGCGATTGGTAATGAAAAACTGTTTTTT
d_gene: TRBD2; j_gene: TRBJ2-1; abundance: once; v_gene: TRBV28; CDR3aa: CASRLYSGVPNEQFF; CDR3nt: TGTGCCAGCAGATTATATAGCGGGGTACCCAATGAGCAGTTCTTC
d_gene: .; j_gene: TRBJ2-7; abundance: .; v_gene: TRBV15; CDR3aa: CATSRDLASPTYEQYF; CDR3nt: TGTGCCACCAGCAGAGATCTGGCTTCCCCGACCTACGAGCAGTACTTC
d_gene: .; j_gene: TRBJ1-1; abundance: .; v_gene: TRBV25-1; CDR3aa: CASSGTGKVLGAFF; CDR3nt: TGTGCCAGCAGTGGTACAGGGAAAGTGTTGGGAGCTTTCTTT
d_gene: .; j_gene: TRBJ2-5; abundance: .; v_gene: TRBV6-2/TRBV6-3; CDR3aa: CASSGHLQETQYF; CDR3nt: TGTGCCAGCAGCGGACATCTCCAAGAGACCCAGTACTTC
d_gene: TRBD2; j_gene: TRBJ2-1; abundance: .; v_gene: TRBV3-1/TRBV3-2; CDR3aa: CASSPRGTSGLAEQFF; CDR3nt: TGTGCCAGCAGCCCCCGGGGGACTAGCGGGTTGGCGGAGCAGTTCTTC
d_gene: TRBD1; j_gene: TRBJ1-2; abundance: .; v_gene: TRBV24-1; CDR3aa: CATSDFTTGAGYGYTF; CDR3nt: TGTGCCACCAGTGATTTCACGACAGGGGCGGGCTATGGCTACACCTTC
d_gene: TRBD2; j_gene: TRBJ2-1; abundance: .; v_gene: TRBV5-6; CDR3aa: CASSLGGGPYNEQFF; CDR3nt: TGTGCCAGCAGCTTGGGGGGAGGGCCGTACAATGAGCAGTTCTTC
d_gene: TRBD2; j_gene: TRBJ2-2; abundance: .; v_gene: TRBV9; CDR3aa: CASGLAGGPRTGELFF; CDR3nt: TGTGCCAGCGGGCTAGCGGGAGGACCCCGCACCGGGGAGCTGTTTTTT
d_gene: TRBD2; j_gene: TRBJ2-5; abundance: .; v_gene: TRBV3-1/TRBV3-2; CDR3aa: CASSQDLGLEETQYF; CDR3nt: TGTGCCAGCAGCCAAGATTTGGGACTAGAGGAGACCCAGTACTTC
d_gene: .; j_gene: TRBJ1-3; abundance: few; v_gene: TRBV25-1; CDR3aa: CASSPLGGQDTIYF; CDR3nt: TGTGCCAGCAGTCCCCTGGGGGGGCAGGACACCATATATTTT
d_gene: TRBD1; j_gene: TRBJ1-5; abundance: .; v_gene: TRBV4-2; CDR3aa: CASSQGGTGGYQPQHF; CDR3nt: TGTGCCAGCAGCCAAGGGGGGACAGGGGGATACCAGCCCCAGCATTTT
d_gene: TRBD1; j_gene: TRBJ1-1; abundance: .; v_gene: TRBV3-1/TRBV3-2; CDR3aa: CASRDRGNTEAFF; CDR3nt: TGTGCCAGCAGAGACAGGGGTAACACTGAAGCTTTCTTT
d_gene: .; j_gene: TRBJ1-3; abundance: .; v_gene: TRBV5-1; CDR3aa: CASRFDGVSGNTIYF; CDR3nt: TGCGCCAGCAGATTCGACGGGGTCTCTGGAAACACCATATATTTT
d_gene: .; j_gene: TRBJ2-3; abundance: .; v_gene: TRBV6-5; CDR3aa: CASSYSLAAAQYF; CDR3nt: TGTGCCAGCAGTTACTCTCTCGCGGCCGCGCAGTATTTT
d_gene: .; j_gene: TRBJ1-1; abundance: .; v_gene: TRBV5-1; CDR3aa: CASSRGGINTEAFF; CDR3nt: TGCGCCAGCAGCCGAGGCGGGATAAACACTGAAGCTTTCTTT
d_gene: TRBD2; j_gene: TRBJ2-1; abundance: .; v_gene: TRBV27; CDR3aa: CASRALAEYNEQFF; CDR3nt: TGTGCCAGCAGGGCGCTAGCGGAATACAATGAGCAGTTCTTC
d_gene: .; j_gene: TRBJ1-4; abundance: .; v_gene: TRBV28; CDR3aa: CASSQDPRDEKLFF; CDR3nt: TGTGCCAGCAGCCAAGACCCACGGGATGAAAAACTGTTTTTT
d_gene: .; j_gene: TRBJ1-1; abundance: .; v_gene: TRBV5-1; CDR3aa: CASSRVGRGTEAFF; CDR3nt: TGCGCCAGCAGCCGGGTTGGGCGGGGTACTGAAGCTTTCTTT
d_gene: TRBD2; j_gene: TRBJ2-2; abundance: .; v_gene: TRBV28; CDR3aa: CASSFRASGNTGELFF; CDR3nt: TGTGCCAGCAGTTTTCGGGCTAGCGGGAACACCGGGGAGCTGTTTTTT
d_gene: .; j_gene: TRBJ1-4; abundance: .; v_gene: TRBV18; CDR3aa: CASSPAGAVGKLFF; CDR3nt: TGTGCCAGCTCACCCGCAGGGGCGGTAGGAAAACTGTTTTTT
d_gene: TRBD1; j_gene: TRBJ2-5; abundance: .; v_gene: TRBV5-1; CDR3aa: CASSLGLTRETGLETQYF; CDR3nt: TGCGCCAGCAGCTTGGGCCTAACGAGAGAGACAGGGTTAGAGACCCAGTACTTC
d_gene: .; j_gene: TRBJ1-6; abundance: .; v_gene: TRBV10-2; CDR3aa: CASSSAGNNSPLHF; CDR3nt: TGCGCCAGCAGTTCGGCAGGGAATAATTCACCCCTCCACTTT
d_gene: TRBD2; j_gene: TRBJ2-1; abundance: once; v_gene: TRBV4-1; CDR3aa: CASSQVTSGRAQREQFF; CDR3nt: TGCGCCAGCAGCCAAGTGACTAGCGGGAGGGCCCAGAGAGAGCAGTTCTTC
d_gene: .; j_gene: TRBJ2-3; abundance: once; v_gene: TRBV6-5; CDR3aa: CASRTSVDTQYF; CDR3nt: TGTGCCAGTAGGACTTCCGTGGATACGCAGTATTTT
d_gene: TRBD1; j_gene: TRBJ1-4; abundance: .; v_gene: TRBV29-1; CDR3aa: CSVRTGGKLFF; CDR3nt: TGCAGCGTTCGGACAGGGGGGAAACTGTTTTTT
d_gene: .; j_gene: TRBJ1-2; abundance: .; v_gene: TRBV2; CDR3aa: CASSPAKVLANYGYTF; CDR3nt: TGTGCCAGCAGCCCAGCTAAAGTCCTAGCTAACTATGGCTACACCTTC
d_gene: TRBD2; j_gene: TRBJ2-1; abundance: once; v_gene: TRBV12-5; CDR3aa: CASGLSSGSVGEQFF; CDR3nt: TGTGCTAGTGGTTTGAGTAGCGGGAGCGTGGGTGAGCAGTTCTTC
d_gene: TRBD1; j_gene: TRBJ1-2; abundance: once; v_gene: TRBV4-2; CDR3aa: CASSLGGADYGYTF; CDR3nt: TGTGCCAGCAGCCTAGGGGGCGCGGACTATGGCTACACCTTC
d_gene: TRBD2; j_gene: TRBJ2-3; abundance: .; v_gene: TRBV5-1; CDR3aa: CATAGGTVGLAATDTQYF; CDR3nt: TGCGCCACCGCGGGAGGGACAGTGGGACTAGCGGCCACAGATACGCAGTATTTT
d_gene: .; j_gene: TRBJ1-2; abundance: .; v_gene: TRBV9; CDR3aa: CASSDPQGRPNYGYTF; CDR3nt: TGTGCCAGCAGCGACCCGCAGGGGCGTCCTAACTATGGCTACACCTTC
d_gene: TRBD1; j_gene: TRBJ2-7; abundance: .; v_gene: TRBV25-1; CDR3aa: CASSGEGQGSYEQYF; CDR3nt: TGTGCCAGCAGTGGAGAGGGACAGGGTTCCTACGAGCAGTACTTC
d_gene: TRBD2; j_gene: TRBJ2-7; abundance: .; v_gene: TRBV11-2; CDR3aa: CASSPGPGGKQYF; CDR3nt: TGTGCCAGCAGCCCAGGACCGGGAGGGAAGCAGTACTTC
d_gene: .; j_gene: TRBJ1-1; abundance: .; v_gene: TRBV29-1; CDR3aa: CSVGTVNEGGAFF; CDR3nt: TGCAGCGTTGGGACAGTTAACGAAGGGGGAGCTTTCTTT
d_gene: TRBD2; j_gene: TRBJ2-1; abundance: .; v_gene: TRBV19; CDR3aa: CASSISSGRYNEQFF; CDR3nt: TGTGCCAGTAGTATCTCTAGCGGGAGGTACAATGAGCAGTTCTTC
d_gene: TRBD1; j_gene: TRBJ1-3; abundance: .; v_gene: TRBV24-1; CDR3aa: CATSAGWGTGGFLNPGNTIYF; CDR3nt: TGTGCCACCAGTGCAGGCTGGGGGACAGGGGGCTTTCTTAACCCTGGAAACACCATATATTTT
d_gene: .; j_gene: TRBJ1-4; abundance: few; v_gene: TRBV6-5; CDR3aa: CASRFSGGEDEKLFF; CDR3nt: TGTGCCAGCAGGTTTAGTGGGGGCGAAGACGAAAAACTGTTTTTT
d_gene: .; j_gene: TRBJ1-5; abundance: .; v_gene: TRBV21-1; CDR3aa: CASSKDGFYRAASNQPQHF; CDR3nt: TGTGCCAGCAGCAAAGACGGGTTCTACAGGGCTGCGAGCAATCAGCCCCAGCATTTT
d_gene: TRBD2; j_gene: TRBJ2-7; abundance: .; v_gene: TRBV6-6; CDR3aa: CASSYHSGRAYEQYF; CDR3nt: TGTGCCAGCAGTTACCACAGCGGGAGGGCCTACGAGCAGTACTTC
d_gene: .; j_gene: TRBJ1-2; abundance: .; v_gene: TRBV5-1; CDR3aa: CASSFAGNYGYTF; CDR3nt: TGCGCCAGCAGCTTTGCAGGAAACTATGGCTACACCTTC
d_gene: TRBD2; j_gene: TRBJ2-7; abundance: .; v_gene: TRBV19; CDR3aa: CASSRSGRVEKQYF; CDR3nt: TGTGCCAGTAGTAGGAGCGGGAGAGTGGAAAAGCAGTACTTC
d_gene: TRBD1; j_gene: TRBJ1-1; abundance: .; v_gene: TRBV28; CDR3aa: CASSSDRGSKSAEAFF; CDR3nt: TGTGCCAGCAGTTCGGACAGGGGGAGTAAGAGCGCTGAAGCTTTCTTT
d_gene: TRBD1; j_gene: TRBJ1-5; abundance: few; v_gene: TRBV6-1; CDR3aa: CASSDRGNQPQHF; CDR3nt: TGTGCCAGCAGTGACAGGGGGAATCAGCCCCAGCATTTT
d_gene: .; j_gene: TRBJ2-5; abundance: .; v_gene: TRBV27; CDR3aa: CASSLWGEETQYF; CDR3nt: TGTGCCAGCAGTTTGTGGGGGGAAGAGACCCAGTACTTC
d_gene: TRBD1; j_gene: TRBJ2-7; abundance: few; v_gene: TRBV5-6; CDR3aa: CASSLVTGGPYEQYF; CDR3nt: TGTGCCAGCAGCTTGGTGACAGGGGGCCCCTACGAGCAGTACTTC
d_gene: TRBD2; j_gene: TRBJ2-1; abundance: .; v_gene: TRBV9; CDR3aa: CASSVGGLAGNEQFF; CDR3nt: TGTGCCAGCAGCGTAGGAGGTCTAGCGGGCAATGAGCAGTTCTTC
d_gene: .; j_gene: TRBJ2-3; abundance: .; v_gene: TRBV7-8; CDR3aa: CASSPSMDTQYF; CDR3nt: TGTGCCAGCAGCCCTAGCATGGATACGCAGTATTTT
d_gene: TRBD1; j_gene: TRBJ2-5; abundance: .; v_gene: TRBV11-3; CDR3aa: CASSPGGTETQYF; CDR3nt: TGTGCCAGCAGCCCAGGGGGAACGGAGACCCAGTACTTC